This T cell receptor beta chain comes out of a study of blood T cell repertoires in COVID-19. On the study more broadly: PBMCs, B-cell-depleted T cells, or T cells provided the cDNA or gDNA that made up the material.

In the authors' methods: Counts of nucleated cells, estimated from reference gene primer amplification, were obtained. The assay was immunoSEQ multiplex PCR, and TCRdb's table has in-frame clones only and misses some. V, J and clone size reflect that table, while D and trimming were determined from the DNA. Of around 260,000 clones listed, 65% to 85% were seen once; the top ten hold roughly 14%. The Seattle patients joined while their infection was active and were tracked longitudinally afterward. V was trimmed by 1 base and J by 1 base, leaving 8 bases between them. CDR3 size: 15 residues. CDR1 and CDR2 from the germline V gene are SGHDT and YYEEEE.

This TCR was recovered from a person between 65 and 79 years old with COVID-19, enrolled during active disease. The specimen sequenced was peripheral blood. The rearrangement uses TRBV5-6 and TRBJ2-2; D uncertain. In DNA form, the CDR3 reads TGTGCCAGCAGCTTGCGCCAGAAGAACACCGGGGAGCTGTTTTTT. Amino acids: CASSLRQKNTGELFF.